This entry lists 17 T cell receptor beta chains sequenced from one sample in a study of blood T cell repertoires in COVID-19. Generated by immunoSEQ multiplex PCR, the TCRdb table keeps only in-frame clones and is missing some. The repertoire holds some 360,000 clones, with 85% to 90% as singletons. The sequenced sample consisted of PBMCs or T cells enriched from blood (not recorded which). These receptors were collected from a woman aged 25-40 years who had been exposed to COVID-19.

The rearrangement joins TRBV27 to TRBJ2-7; tentative D call: TRBD1 (6 bases). The V end lost 10 bases, the J end lost 5 bases, and 21 bases lay between the germline ends. This CDR3 is 14 amino acids long. CDR1 MNHEY and CDR2 SMNVEV come from the germline V gene (reference sequence). The CDR3 protein is CATGAQDSFNEQYF. CDR3 coding DNA: TGTGCCACCGGGGCTCAGGACAGTTTTAACGAGCAGTACTTC.

This chain joins TRBV11-2 and TRBJ1-2; 10 nucleotides align to TRBD1. This CDR3 spans 17 amino acids. The ends lost 2 bases at V and 0 bases at J; junction bases unmatched: 6. The germline gives CDR1 SGHAT, CDR2 FQNNGV. The CDR3 sequence is CASSLLGTGAANYGYTF. The CDR3 DNA follows: TGTGCCAGCAGCTTATTAGGGACAGGGGCCGCTAACTATGGCTACACCTTC.

The CDR3 DNA sequence: TGTGCCAGCAGCAGACCAACTAGCGGCCAAGACACCGGGGAGCTGTTTTTT. It specifies CASSRPTSGQDTGELFF. The chain joins TRBV7-6 to TRBJ2-2, with TRBD2 identical over 8 bases. The germline gives CDR1 SGHVS, CDR2 FNYEAQ. Unmatched junction bases numbered 11, after V lost 5 bases and J lost 3 bases. The length of the CDR3 is 17 residues.

The chain has TRBV5-1 and TRBJ2-7, with TRBD1 identical over 7 bases. There are 14 residues in the CDR3. In germline, CDR1 is SGHRS, CDR2 YFSETQ. After removal of 2 bases from V and 2 bases from J, the junction contained 4 bases not matched to a gene. CDR3 coding DNA: TGCGCCAGCAGCTTCCGGACAGGCGCCTACGAGCAGTACTTC. Its translation is CASSFRTGAYEQYF.

This sequence joins TRBV6-6 and TRBJ1-1; TRBD1 is a possible D gene (5 bases). CDR1 and CDR2 from the germline V gene are MNHNY and SVGAGI (reference sequence). The CDR3 sequence is 14 residues long. Trimming took off 4 bases at V and 6 bases at J, with 15 bases between the two ends. The DNA of the CDR3 is TGTGCCAGCAGTTGGGACGGGGGACGTTCTGAAGCTTTCTTT. Its translation: CASSWDGGRSEAFF.

Only a few counts were recorded for this clone. V is TRBV28 and J is TRBJ1-1; D remains unclear. Trimming left V 3 bases short and J 1 base short, with 9 bases between. This CDR3 is 14 amino acids long. CDR1 and CDR2 (germline): MDHEN, SYDVKM. CDR3 amino acids: CASSLIQSNTEAFF. The CDR3, as DNA: TGTGCCAGCAGTTTGATTCAGTCGAACACTGAAGCTTTCTTT.

The chain joins TRBV27 to TRBJ2-7; TRBD2 aligns across 7 bases. CDR1 is MNHEY and CDR2 is SMNVEV in the germline V gene (reference sequence). J lost 2 bases, V lost 8 bases, and 9 bases had no gene match. This CDR3 comprises 14 residues. The CDR3 region has the DNA TGTGCCAGCGCGCTAGCGGAAGTAACCTACGAGCAGTACTTC. This encodes CASALAEVTYEQYF.

The rearrangement links TRBV6-2 or TRBV6-3 to TRBJ1-5; D remains unclear. CDR1 and CDR2 (germline): MNHEY, SVGEGT. Trimming left V 4 bases short and J 4 bases short, with 11 bases between. The CDR3 consists of 14 residues. In DNA form, the CDR3 reads TGTGCCAGCAGTTTCCGCGGCCTGAATCAGCCCCAGCATTTT. Protein product: CASSFRGLNQPQHF.

V gene TRBV19 combines with J gene TRBJ2-1; 8 bases match TRBD1. The germline V gene has CDR1 LNHDA and CDR2 SQIVND (reference sequence). The junction had 5 bases not matched to a gene; V was cut back by 2 bases and J by 2 bases. The CDR3 is made up of 16 amino acids. This chain's CDR3 is CASSIWTGSPYNEQFF. CDR3 coding DNA: TGTGCCAGTAGTATATGGACAGGGTCGCCCTACAATGAGCAGTTCTTC.

This rearrangement joins TRBV7-9 to TRBJ2-1, with a possible D match to TRBD2 (6 bases). The germline gives CDR1 SEHNR, CDR2 FQNEAQ (reference sequence). The CDR3 extends over 11 amino acids. Between the trimmed V and J ends, which lost 4 bases and 9 bases, there was a span of 7 bases. CDR3 sequence reads: CASSSGLEQFF. The CDR3 DNA sequence: TGTGCCAGCAGCTCGGGACTTGAGCAGTTCTTC.

This clone was seen only once. V gene TRBV5-1 combines with J gene TRBJ1-1; D may be TRBD1 (5 bases). The germline gives CDR1 SGHRS, CDR2 YFSETQ. The CDR3 covers 14 residues. Between the trimmed V and J ends, which lost 1 base and 5 bases, there was a span of 12 bases. The CDR3 DNA is TGCGCCAGCAGCTTGAGCGGGGCTGGGACTGAAGCTTTCTTT. Translated, it gives CASSLSGAGTEAFF.

V is TRBV5-1 and J is TRBJ2-5; D may be TRBD2 (7 bases). Trimming shortened V by 7 bases and J by 3 bases, and 16 bases separated the two germline ends. Germline lookup yields CDR1 SGHRS and CDR2 YFSETQ. The CDR3 contains 14 residues. The CDR3, as DNA: TGCGCCAGCCGCAAAGGGGGGGGAAAAGAGACCCAGTACTTC. This gives the protein CASRKGGGKETQYF.

This sequence joins TRBV3-1 (or the pseudogene TRBV3-2) and TRBJ1-6; 7 nucleotides match TRBD1. CDR1 and CDR2 from the germline V gene are LGHDT and YNNKEL (reference sequence). This CDR3 contains 20 residues. Trimming removed 1 base from V and 5 bases from J; junction bases left unmatched: 17. The CDR3 sequence: CASSQVRARRDSGNNSPLHF. The DNA for the CDR3 is TGTGCCAGCAGCCAAGTTCGAGCACGACGGGACAGTGGGAATAATTCACCCCTCCACTTT.

V is TRBV29-1 and J is TRBJ1-2; tentatively, D is TRBD1 (5 bases). This CDR3 is 11 amino acids long. Per germline, CDR1 SQVTM and CDR2 ANQGSEA. Trimming took off 4 bases at V and 8 bases at J, with 11 bases between the two ends. CDR3 coding DNA: TGCAGCGTTGCCAGGGTCGAGGGCTACACCTTC. This codes for CSVARVEGYTF.

The V gene is TRBV19, the J gene TRBJ2-7; 8 bases are shared with TRBD2. CDR3 length: 16 residues. Germline V gene sequence: CDR1 LNHDA, CDR2 SQIVND (reference sequence). Germline trimming cut 3 bases from V and 1 base from J; bases unmatched to any gene: 8. In nucleotides, the CDR3 is TGTGCCAGTAGTATGGTGGGCGGGAGGCCTTCCTACGAGCAGTACTTC. Translation gives CASSMVGGRPSYEQYF.

The CDR3 region has the DNA TGTGCCAGTAGCGCGACAGGGGGGGCATGGTATGGCTACACCTTC. This gives the protein CASSATGGAWYGYTF. The chain links TRBV19 to TRBJ1-2; 9 positions match TRBD1. V lost 6 bases to trimming and J lost 5 bases; unmatched junction nucleotides: 10. The CDR3 covers 15 residues. Germline CDR1 and CDR2: LNHDA and SQIVND (reference sequence).

J is TRBJ2-5 and V is TRBV5-1; D call uncertain. V was pared by 5 bases and J by 3 bases, with 5 bases between. Germline CDR1 is SGHRS and CDR2 is YFSETQ. The CDR3 runs to 11 residues. CDR3 bases: TGCGCCAGCAGGGGCGAAGAGACCCAGTACTTC. Its translation: CASRGEETQYF.